These T cell receptor beta chains were read from a single sample in a study of regulatory T cells in long-lasting Graves disease. One entry per CDR3 protein results from TCRdb running MiXCR on the multiplex PCR reads. The table includes approximately 360,000 distinct CDR3 sequences, around 23% detected once. Sequenced material: peripheral blood mononuclear cells (PBMCs), taken when the disease was refractory, from a patient treated with antithyroid drugs. These receptors all stem from a woman between 40 and 50 years old with Graves disease. Each CDR3 is given with its conserved first and last residue. The D gene is left open where the match is weak. For some rows the clone size is stated as once, few or many, or as a class when expanded; others skip it.

length: 16
D: NA
V: TRBV27
J: TRBJ1-3
size: NA
DNA: TGTGCCAGCAGTTTATACGGGTCCGACTCTGGAAACACCATATATTTT
CDR3: CASSLYGSDSGNTIYF

length: 13
D: NA
V: TRBV11-2
J: TRBJ1-3
size: NA
DNA: TGTGCCAGCATGGGACGCTCTGGAAACACCATATATTTT
CDR3: CASMGRSGNTIYF

length: 15
D: NA
V: TRBV27
J: TRBJ2-7
size: many
DNA: TGTGCCAGCAGTTTAACCATAGGGACGGACTACGAGCAGTACTTC
CDR3: CASSLTIGTDYEQYF

length: 18
D: NA
V: TRBV7-2
J: TRBJ2-7
size: NA
DNA: TGTGCCAGCAGCTTAGGAGGGCCCGGGACTCTGAACTCCCACGAGCAGTACTTC
CDR3: CASSLGGPGTLNSHEQYF

length: 17
D: NA
V: TRBV4-1
J: TRBJ1-1
size: NA
DNA: TGCGCCAGCGGTAATCTCCGGGGAATCCACCTGAACACTGAAGCTTTCTTT
CDR3: CASGNLRGIHLNTEAFF

length: 15
D: NA
V: TRBV19
J: TRBJ2-2
size: few
DNA: TGTGCCAGCGGTGAATCGGGACTTGCCTCCGGGGAGCTGTTTTTT
CDR3: CASGESGLASGELFF

length: 17
D: TRBD1
V: TRBV6-5
J: TRBJ1-5
size: many
DNA: TGTGCCAGCAGTTCCCGATCTCCAGACAGGGCCAATCAGCCCCAGCATTTT
CDR3: CASSSRSPDRANQPQHF

length: 18
D: TRBD1
V: TRBV28
J: TRBJ1-1
size: many
DNA: TGTGCCAGCAGCTCAGGTCCAGGACAGGGGGTTCGGTTTACTGAAGCTTTCTTT
CDR3: CASSSGPGQGVRFTEAFF

length: 13
D: NA
V: TRBV2
J: TRBJ2-7
size: many
DNA: TGTGCCAGCAGTGGGCGAGTGGCCTACGAGCAGTACTTC
CDR3: CASSGRVAYEQYF

length: 14
D: NA
V: TRBV18
J: TRBJ1-1
size: NA
DNA: TGTGCCAGCTCACCCAGGGCGCGGGACACTGAAGCTTTCTTT
CDR3: CASSPRARDTEAFF

length: 13
D: NA
V: TRBV28
J: TRBJ2-3
size: many
DNA: TGTGCCAGCAGCTTAGTGAGCACAGATACGCAGTATTTT
CDR3: CASSLVSTDTQYF

length: 18
D: TRBD1
V: TRBV9
J: TRBJ1-6
size: NA
DNA: TGTGCCAGCAGCCGGGAGGGGACAGGGGTGTCCTATAATTCACCCCTCCACTTT
CDR3: CASSREGTGVSYNSPLHF

length: 16
D: NA
V: TRBV2
J: TRBJ2-2
size: many
DNA: TGTGCCAGCAGTGAAATGGGGTCGGGGTTCACCGGGGAGCTGTTTTTT
CDR3: CASSEMGSGFTGELFF

length: 18
D: TRBD2
V: TRBV6-1
J: TRBJ2-3
size: few
DNA: TGTGCCAGCAGTGAGACGAAAGGACTAGCGGGGGCCACAGATACGCAGTATTTT
CDR3: CASSETKGLAGATDTQYF

length: 15
D: TRBD1
V: TRBV29-1
J: TRBJ1-2
size: many
DNA: TGCAGCGTTGTGGGACAGGGGATAAGAAGCTATGGCTACACCTTC
CDR3: CSVVGQGIRSYGYTF